Below are 23 T cell receptor beta chains sequenced from a single sample in a study of radiotherapy plus CTLA-4 blockade in lung cancer. Only in-frame clones appear in the TCRdb table, and some are missing; sequencing was by immunoSEQ multiplex PCR. The sample has over 85,000 clones; around 88% are singletons. This specimen was peripheral blood, taken from a patient treated with radiotherapy plus ipilimumab. These receptors were obtained from a human donor with non-small cell lung cancer that progressed on radiotherapy plus ipilimumab.

The chain joins TRBV6-5 to TRBJ2-1; possible D gene TRBD2, 6 bases. The V end was cut by 0 bases, the J end by 6 bases, with 9 bases between. The CDR3 runs 14 residues. CDR1 MNHEY and CDR2 SVGAGI come from the germline V gene. CDR3 in amino acids: CASSYSGGPNEQFF. CDR3 bases: TGTGCCAGCAGTTACTCGGGAGGCCCCAATGAGCAGTTCTTC.

The chain combines TRBV19 with TRBJ2-4; D is undetermined. CDR1 and CDR2 from the germline V gene are LNHDA and SQIVND (reference sequence). CDR3 length: 12 residues. The V gene lost 4 bases and the J gene lost 7 bases, with 8 bases spanning the gap. In DNA form, the CDR3 reads TGTGCCAGTAGTACCCAGGCGAACATTCAGTACTTC. It specifies CASSTQANIQYF.

The chain carries TRBV28 and TRBJ1-2; no clear D gene. The CDR3 runs 14 residues. Per the germline V gene, CDR1 is MDHEN and CDR2 is SYDVKM. Trimming left V 4 bases short and J 3 bases short, with 12 bases between. The CDR3 sequence: CASSSTTLDYGYTF. The CDR3 DNA is TGTGCCAGCAGTTCTACGACTCTTGACTATGGCTACACCTTC.

The chain uses TRBV2 and TRBJ1-5; maybe TRBD1 (6 bases). Looked up from germline, CDR1 is SNHLY and CDR2 is FYNNEI. V shed 6 bases and J shed 4 bases, with 13 bases lying between them. The CDR3 contains 14 residues. The chain's CDR3 is CASRGDTENQPQHF. Written as DNA, the CDR3 is TGTGCCAGCAGGGGGGACACGGAAAATCAGCCCCAGCATTTT.

This chain uses TRBV6-6 with TRBJ1-5; D call uncertain. The germline V and J ends were trimmed by 2 bases and 6 bases, with 11 bases remaining between them. The CDR3 covers 14 residues. Germline CDR1 MNHNY, CDR2 SVGAGI (reference sequence). DNA for the CDR3: TGTGCCAGCAGTTACGGGAGGGAAGGTCAGCCCCAGCATTTT. This gives the protein CASSYGREGQPQHF.

V usage is TRBV25-1 and J usage is TRBJ1-4, with D tentatively TRBD1 (5 bases). This CDR3 comprises 18 residues. Trimming stripped 3 bases from V and 7 bases from J, with 24 bases between. Per the germline V gene, CDR1 is MGHDK and CDR2 is SYGVNS. CDR3: CASSELFSGDEVGEKLFF. CDR3 bases: TGTGCCAGCAGTGAGTTGTTTTCCGGGGACGAAGTGGGTGAAAAACTGTTTTTT. Filled out from reference TRBV25-1 and TRBJ1-4, the complete variable domain reads EADIYQTPRYLVIGTGKKITLECSQTMGHDKMYWYQQDPGMELHLIHYSYGVNSTEKGDLSSESTVSRIRTEHFPLTLESARPSHTSQYLCASSELFSGDEVGEKLFFGSGTQLSVL.

This rearrangement joins TRBV15 to TRBJ2-2, with D perhaps TRBD2 (6 bases). CDR1 is LNHNV, CDR2 YYDKDF, per germline (reference sequence). Trimming shortened V by 1 base and J by 6 bases, and 12 bases separated the two germline ends. The CDR3 sequence is 15 residues long. The CDR3 nucleotides read TGTGCCACCAGCAGAGCACGGGAGTGGGCCGGGGAGCTGTTTTTT. Amino acids: CATSRAREWAGELFF.

The chain employs TRBV6-5 and TRBJ1-5, with 7 bases aligning to TRBD1. The trim removed 6 bases at V and 7 bases at J, leaving 9 bases unmatched. The CDR3 spans 14 residues. Per germline, CDR1 MNHEY and CDR2 SVGAGI. This chain's CDR3 is CASRNTGDSQPQHF. CDR3 bases: TGTGCCAGCAGGAACACAGGGGATAGCCAGCCCCAGCATTTT.

J is TRBJ2-2 and V is TRBV7-8; D perhaps matches TRBD1 (6 bases). The germline V gene has CDR1 SGHVS and CDR2 FQNEAQ. CDR3 length: 16 residues. The germline V and J ends were trimmed by 1 base and 3 bases, with 12 bases remaining between them. The CDR3, as DNA: TGTGCCAGCAGCTTAGTGGTGCAGGGGCACACCGGGGAGCTGTTTTTT. Translating gives CASSLVVQGHTGELFF.

This chain connects TRBV7-6 to TRBJ2-7, with TRBD1 matching 7 bases. This CDR3 has 13 amino acids. Germline V gives CDR1 SGHVS, CDR2 FNYEAQ. The V gene end was trimmed by 3 bases and the J gene end by 5 bases; junction bases not matched to a gene: 4. This CDR3 is CASSFTDRDEQYF. CDR3 nucleotide sequence: TGTGCCAGCAGCTTTACCGACAGGGACGAGCAGTACTTC. Drawing the rest from reference TRBV7-6 and TRBJ2-7, the complete variable domain is GAGVSQSPRYKVTKRGQDVALRCDPISGHVSLYWYRQALGQGPEFLTYFNYEAQQDKSGLPNDRFSAERPEGSISTLTIQRTEQRDSAMYRCASSFTDRDEQYFGPGTRLTVT.

The CDR3 protein is CASSLRPQHF. The CDR3 DNA is TGTGCCAGCAGCTTGAGGCCCCAGCATTTT. The chain couples TRBV14 to TRBJ1-5; no clear D. The length of the CDR3 is 10 residues. Trimming took off 5 bases at V and 9 bases at J, with 5 bases between the two ends. Germline loops: CDR1 SGHDN, CDR2 FVKESK.

V gene TRBV18 combines with J gene TRBJ2-7; 8 nucleotides line up with TRBD1. Germline trimming cut 4 bases from V and 2 bases from J; bases unmatched to any gene: 7. This CDR3 has 15 amino acids. CDR1 is KGHSH, CDR2 LQKENI, per germline. CDR3 in DNA: TGTGCCAGCTCACTTAAGGAGACAGGGGCCTACGAGCAGTACTTC. Its translation is CASSLKETGAYEQYF.

The chain links TRBV14 to TRBJ1-3; D perhaps matches TRBD1 (5 bases). The length of the CDR3 is 13 residues. Germline loops: CDR1 SGHDN, CDR2 FVKESK. V lost 1 base and J 11 bases, leaving 12 bases between the germline ends. CDR3 coding DNA: TGTGCCAGCAGCCAAGTCAGGGCGAGCTCCATATATTTT. Translating it yields CASSQVRASSIYF.

This chain links TRBV2 with TRBJ2-2; TRBD2 might be the D (6 bases). The CDR3 runs 15 residues. V shed 7 bases and J shed 6 bases, with 18 bases lying between them. CDR1 is SNHLY and CDR2 is FYNNEI in the germline V gene. The CDR3 nucleotides are TGTGCCAGCACCCCGACTAGAAGCGGAGCCGGGGAGCTGTTTTTT. Its protein product is CASTPTRSGAGELFF.

A single count supports this clone. The chain couples TRBV6-1 to TRBJ1-1; no clear D gene. V lost 2 bases and J lost 1, with 14 bases in between. The CDR3 loop spans 16 amino acids. CDR1 is MNHNS, CDR2 SASEGT, per germline. Here the CDR3 DNA reads TGTGCCAGCAGTGAAAATTGGGCACGGACGAACACTGAAGCTTTCTTT. Translating gives CASSENWARTNTEAFF.

The J gene is TRBJ1-3, the V gene TRBV18; possible D gene TRBD1, 5 bases. Germline V gives CDR1 KGHSH, CDR2 LQKENI. CDR3 length equals 16 residues. V shed 5 bases and J shed 4 bases, with 18 bases lying between them. As DNA, the CDR3 is TGTGCCAGCTCATTCTCCGGGACCCAAATGGGAAACACCATATATTTT. Its translation is CASSFSGTQMGNTIYF.

J is TRBJ2-7 and V is TRBV6-1; D uncertain. The CDR3 extends over 12 amino acids. The V end was cut by 5 bases, the J end by 6 bases, with 11 bases between. Germline V gene data show CDR1 as MNHNS and CDR2 as SASEGT. The CDR3 sequence is CASSYSPLEQYF. The CDR3 coding sequence is TGTGCCAGCAGTTATTCCCCCCTCGAGCAGTACTTC.

The chain combines TRBV14 with TRBJ1-1, with D tentatively TRBD1 (6 bases). Trimming took 4 bases from V and 4 from J, leaving 16 bases between them. This CDR3 region has 15 residues. The germline V gene encodes CDR1 SGHDN and CDR2 FVKESK. The DNA of the CDR3 is TGTGCCAGCAGCCCCTCGGGGGGGCATGGCACTGAAGCTTTCTTT. This translates into CASSPSGGHGTEAFF.

This clone was seen a single time. The CDR3 loop reads CASSLGGFYGYTF. The CDR3, as DNA: TGTGCCAGCAGCCTCGGGGGGTTCTATGGCTACACCTTC. The gene calls are TRBV28 and TRBJ1-2; a weak D match, TRBD1 (5 bases). With 6 bases removed from V and 4 bases from J, the gap between germline ends came to 12 bases. There are 13 residues in the CDR3. Germline loops: CDR1 MDHEN, CDR2 SYDVKM.

The chain recombines TRBV5-1 with TRBJ2-6; D remains ambiguous. V was clipped by 3 bases and J by 2 bases, with 9 bases between them. This CDR3 region has 15 residues. Germline V CDR1 and CDR2: SGHRS, YFSETQ. The CDR3 sequence: CASSSADTGANVLTF. Written as DNA, the CDR3 is TGCGCCAGCAGCTCAGCAGACACTGGGGCCAACGTCCTGACTTTC.

This chain connects TRBV28 to TRBJ1-1; 8 bases line up with TRBD1. J lost 3 bases, V lost 7 bases, and 7 bases had no gene match. The CDR3 has 14 amino acids. CDR1 is MDHEN, CDR2 SYDVKM, per germline. The chain's CDR3 is CASIPQGGHTEAFF. The CDR3 nucleotides are TGTGCCAGCATTCCACAGGGGGGACACACTGAAGCTTTCTTT.

This chain joins TRBV20-1 and TRBJ2-7; no clear D. This CDR3 spans 11 amino acids. V was clipped by 6 bases and J by 3 bases, with 9 bases between them. CDR1 is DFQATT, CDR2 SNEGSKA, per germline (reference sequence). CDR3 residues: CSAPSGYEQYF. The CDR3 coding sequence is TGCAGTGCACCCTCGGGCTACGAGCAGTACTTC.

The sample holds a few counts of this clone. The J gene is TRBJ1-2, the V gene TRBV5-1; D is possibly TRBD1 (5 bases). V lost 5 bases and J 7 bases, leaving 15 bases between the germline ends. The length of the CDR3 is 13 residues. CDR1 is SGHRS, CDR2 YFSETQ, per germline. The CDR3 loop reads CASSSTALGGYTF. CDR3 sequence (DNA): TGCGCCAGCAGTTCGACAGCCCTCGGTGGCTACACCTTC. Combining the CDR3 with reference TRBV5-1 and TRBJ1-2 gives the whole variable domain KAGVTQTPRYLIKTRGQQVTLSCSPISGHRSVSWYQQTPGQGLQFLFEYFSETQRNKGNFPGRFSGRQFSNSRSEMNVSTLELGDSALYLCASSSTALGGYTFGSGTRLTVV.